This TCR beta chain comes out of a study of blood T cells in healthy people across ages. Study-level findings and limits: Long-lived donors exceeded aged donors in naive CD4+ cells and diversity.

This CDR3 region has 17 residues. CDR1 is KGHSH and CDR2 is LQKENI in the germline V gene. After removal of 3 bases from V and 0 bases from J, the junction contained 8 bases not matched to a gene. Primed by a sample-barcoded 5' primer and a J-beta primer mix, a second PCR proceeded for 7 to 11 cycles. One entry per CDR3 protein results from TCRdb running MiXCR on the 5' RACE reads. The sample includes 850,000 to 1,000,000 distinct CDR3 sequences, roughly 48% of them seen just once. Each sample yielded at least 7 million isolated PBMCs. With respect to this clonotype: Its antigen is undetermined.

The chain links TRBV18 to TRBJ2-3; TRBD1 agrees at 8 bases. The sample was blood. This clonotype originated in a man aged 25-40 years in good health. The DNA of the CDR3 is TGTGCCAGCTCACCGGTTCGGACAGGGAGAAGCACAGATACGCAGTATTTT. The encoded protein is CASSPVRTGRSTDTQYF.